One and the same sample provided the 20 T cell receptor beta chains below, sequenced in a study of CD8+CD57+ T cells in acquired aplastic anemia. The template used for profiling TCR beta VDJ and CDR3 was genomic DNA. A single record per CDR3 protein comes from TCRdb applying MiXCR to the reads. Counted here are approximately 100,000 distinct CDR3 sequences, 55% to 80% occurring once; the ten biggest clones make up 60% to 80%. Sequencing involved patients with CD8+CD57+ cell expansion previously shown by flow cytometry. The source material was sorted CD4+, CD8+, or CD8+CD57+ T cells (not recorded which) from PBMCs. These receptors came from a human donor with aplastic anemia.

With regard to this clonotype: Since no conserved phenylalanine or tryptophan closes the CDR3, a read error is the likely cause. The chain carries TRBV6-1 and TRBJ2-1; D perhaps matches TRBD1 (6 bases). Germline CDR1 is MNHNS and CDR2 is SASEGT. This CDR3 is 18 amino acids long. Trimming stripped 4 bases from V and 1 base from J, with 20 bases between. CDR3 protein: CASSGYEDRIGSYNEQFL. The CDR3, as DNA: TGTGCCAGCAGTGGGTATGAAGACAGGATAGGATCCTACAATGAGCAGTTCCTC.

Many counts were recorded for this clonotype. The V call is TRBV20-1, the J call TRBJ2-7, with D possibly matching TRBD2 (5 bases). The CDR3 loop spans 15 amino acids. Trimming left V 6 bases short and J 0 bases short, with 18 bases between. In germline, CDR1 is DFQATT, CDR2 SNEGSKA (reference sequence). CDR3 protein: CSAEDWENGSYEQYF. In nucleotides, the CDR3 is TGCAGTGCGGAAGACTGGGAGAACGGCTCCTACGAGCAGTACTTC.

CDR3 sequence: CASRQGDTEAFF. In DNA, the CDR3 is TGTGCCAGTCGCCAGGGCGACACTGAAGCTTTCTTT. The chain recombines TRBV19 with TRBJ1-1, with D possibly matching TRBD1 (5 bases). This CDR3 has 12 amino acids. The germline CDR1 and CDR2 sequences are LNHDA and SQIVND (reference sequence). V was trimmed by 8 bases and J by 3 bases, leaving 10 bases between them.

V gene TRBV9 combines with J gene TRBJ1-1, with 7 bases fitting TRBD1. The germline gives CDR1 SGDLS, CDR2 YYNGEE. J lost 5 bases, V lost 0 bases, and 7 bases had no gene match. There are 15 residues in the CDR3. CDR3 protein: CASSVAGGGFTEAFF. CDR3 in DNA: TGTGCCAGCAGCGTAGCGGGAGGGGGCTTTACTGAAGCTTTCTTT.

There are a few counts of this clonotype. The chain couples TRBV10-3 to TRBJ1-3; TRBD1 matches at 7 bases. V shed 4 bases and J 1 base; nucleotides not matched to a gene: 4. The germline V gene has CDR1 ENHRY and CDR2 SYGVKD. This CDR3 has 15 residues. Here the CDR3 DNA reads TGTGCCATCAGTGGGATGACAGGGTCTGGAAACACCATATATTTT. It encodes CAISGMTGSGNTIYF.

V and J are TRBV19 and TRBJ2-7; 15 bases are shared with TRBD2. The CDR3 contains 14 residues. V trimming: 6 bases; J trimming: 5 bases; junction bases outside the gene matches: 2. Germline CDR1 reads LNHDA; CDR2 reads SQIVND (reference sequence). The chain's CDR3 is CASRGTSGRHEQYF. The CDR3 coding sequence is TGTGCCAGTAGAGGGACTAGCGGGAGGCACGAGCAGTACTTC.

The CDR3 is CARQIKSSYEQYF. CDR3 DNA: TGTGCCAGACAAATAAAAAGCTCCTACGAGCAGTACTTC. The chain uses TRBV2 and TRBJ2-7; the D is unclear. CDR1 and CDR2 from the germline V gene are SNHLY and FYNNEI. The V gene lost 9 bases and the J gene lost 0 bases, with 12 bases spanning the gap. This CDR3 is built from 13 residues.

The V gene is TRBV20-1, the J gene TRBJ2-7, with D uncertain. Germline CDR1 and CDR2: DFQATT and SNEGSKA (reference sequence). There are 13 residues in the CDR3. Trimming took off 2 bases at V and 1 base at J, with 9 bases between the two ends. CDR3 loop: CSARLVGSYEQYF. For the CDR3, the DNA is TGCAGTGCTAGACTTGTTGGGTCCTACGAGCAGTACTTC.

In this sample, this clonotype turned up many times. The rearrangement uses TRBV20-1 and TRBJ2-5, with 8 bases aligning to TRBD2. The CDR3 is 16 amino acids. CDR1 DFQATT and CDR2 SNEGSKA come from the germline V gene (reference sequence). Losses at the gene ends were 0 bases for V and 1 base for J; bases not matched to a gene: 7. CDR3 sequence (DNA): TGCAGTGCTAGAGATGAGGCGGGGGGACCCCAAGAGACCCAGTACTTC. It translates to CSARDEAGGPQETQYF.

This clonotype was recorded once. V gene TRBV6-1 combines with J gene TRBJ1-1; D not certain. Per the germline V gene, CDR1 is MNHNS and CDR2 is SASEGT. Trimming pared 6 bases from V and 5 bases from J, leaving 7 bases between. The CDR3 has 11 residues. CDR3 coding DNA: TGTGCCAGCAGCTCCCTTACTGAAGCTTTCTTT. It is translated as CASSSLTEAFF.

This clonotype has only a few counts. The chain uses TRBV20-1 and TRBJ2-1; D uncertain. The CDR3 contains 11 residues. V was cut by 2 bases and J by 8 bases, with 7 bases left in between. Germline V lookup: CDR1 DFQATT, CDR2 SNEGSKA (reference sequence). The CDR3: CSARLVDEQFF. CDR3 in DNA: TGCAGTGCTAGACTTGTCGATGAGCAGTTCTTC.

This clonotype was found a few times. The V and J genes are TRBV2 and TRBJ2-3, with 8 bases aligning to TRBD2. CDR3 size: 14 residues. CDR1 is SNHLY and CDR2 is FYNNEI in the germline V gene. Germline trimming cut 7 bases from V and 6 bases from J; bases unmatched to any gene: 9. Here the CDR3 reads CASIGAGVADTQYF. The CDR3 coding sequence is TGTGCCAGCATAGGAGCGGGAGTTGCGGATACGCAGTATTTT.

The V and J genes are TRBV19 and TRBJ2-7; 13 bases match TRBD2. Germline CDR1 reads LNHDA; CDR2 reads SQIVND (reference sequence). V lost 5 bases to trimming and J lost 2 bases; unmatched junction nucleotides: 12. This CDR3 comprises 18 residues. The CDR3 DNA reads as TGTGCCAGTAGTGCCGGACTAGCGGGGGTGAGTACCCCCTACGAGCAGTACTTC. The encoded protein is CASSAGLAGVSTPYEQYF. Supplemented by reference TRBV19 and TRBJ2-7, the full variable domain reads DGGITQSPKYLFRKEGQNVTLSCEQNLNHDAMYWYRQDPGQGLRLIYYSQIVNDFQKGDIAEGYSVSREKKESFPLTVTSAQKNPTAFYLCASSAGLAGVSTPYEQYFGPGTRLTVT.

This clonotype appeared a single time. In nucleotides, the CDR3 is TGCAGCGTTGAACCCGACAGGGGGCGCACAGAGACCCAGTACTTC. Translation: CSVEPDRGRTETQYF. V gene TRBV29-1 combines with J gene TRBJ2-5; the match to TRBD1 covers 10 bases. V lost 2 bases, J lost 4 bases, and 7 bases stayed unmatched. The CDR3 runs 15 residues. Germline V lookup: CDR1 SQVTM, CDR2 ANQGSEA.

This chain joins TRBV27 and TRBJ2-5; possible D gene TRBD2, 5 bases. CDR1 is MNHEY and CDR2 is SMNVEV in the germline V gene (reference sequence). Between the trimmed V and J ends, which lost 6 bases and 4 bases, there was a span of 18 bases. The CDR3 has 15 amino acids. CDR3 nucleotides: TGTGCCAGCAGCATGGGTTTGTCGGCGGGAGAGACCCAGTACTTC. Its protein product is CASSMGLSAGETQYF.

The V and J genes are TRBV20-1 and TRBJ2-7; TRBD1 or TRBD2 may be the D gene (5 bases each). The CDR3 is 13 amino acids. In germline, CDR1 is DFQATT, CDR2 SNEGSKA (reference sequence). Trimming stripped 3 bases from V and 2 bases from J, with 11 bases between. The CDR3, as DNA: TGCAGTGCTAGGCGGCAGGGAGCCTACGAGCAGTACTTC. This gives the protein CSARRQGAYEQYF.

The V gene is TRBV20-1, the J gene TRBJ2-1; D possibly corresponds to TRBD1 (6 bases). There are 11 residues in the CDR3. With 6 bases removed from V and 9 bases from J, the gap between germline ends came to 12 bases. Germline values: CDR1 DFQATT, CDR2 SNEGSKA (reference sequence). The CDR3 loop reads CSAADSGEQFF. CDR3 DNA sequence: TGCAGTGCGGCGGACAGCGGTGAGCAGTTCTTC.

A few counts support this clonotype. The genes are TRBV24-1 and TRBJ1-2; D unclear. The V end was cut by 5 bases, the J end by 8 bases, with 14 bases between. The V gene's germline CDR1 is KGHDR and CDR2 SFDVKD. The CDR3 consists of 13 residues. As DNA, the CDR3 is TGTGCCACCAGTGGCCAATCGGCGCAGGGCTACACCTTC. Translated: CATSGQSAQGYTF.

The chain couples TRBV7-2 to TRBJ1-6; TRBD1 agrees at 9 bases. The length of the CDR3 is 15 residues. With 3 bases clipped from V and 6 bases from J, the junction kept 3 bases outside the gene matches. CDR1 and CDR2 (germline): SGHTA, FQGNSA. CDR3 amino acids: CASSFEGQGNSPLHF. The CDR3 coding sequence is TGTGCCAGCAGCTTTGAGGGACAGGGTAATTCACCCCTCCACTTT.

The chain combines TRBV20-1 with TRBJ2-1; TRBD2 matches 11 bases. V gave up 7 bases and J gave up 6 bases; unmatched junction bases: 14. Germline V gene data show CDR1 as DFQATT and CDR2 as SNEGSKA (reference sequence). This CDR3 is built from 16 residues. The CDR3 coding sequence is TGCAGTGTAAGGACTAGCGGGTTCGGGCCCCTCAATGAGCAGTTCTTC. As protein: CSVRTSGFGPLNEQFF.